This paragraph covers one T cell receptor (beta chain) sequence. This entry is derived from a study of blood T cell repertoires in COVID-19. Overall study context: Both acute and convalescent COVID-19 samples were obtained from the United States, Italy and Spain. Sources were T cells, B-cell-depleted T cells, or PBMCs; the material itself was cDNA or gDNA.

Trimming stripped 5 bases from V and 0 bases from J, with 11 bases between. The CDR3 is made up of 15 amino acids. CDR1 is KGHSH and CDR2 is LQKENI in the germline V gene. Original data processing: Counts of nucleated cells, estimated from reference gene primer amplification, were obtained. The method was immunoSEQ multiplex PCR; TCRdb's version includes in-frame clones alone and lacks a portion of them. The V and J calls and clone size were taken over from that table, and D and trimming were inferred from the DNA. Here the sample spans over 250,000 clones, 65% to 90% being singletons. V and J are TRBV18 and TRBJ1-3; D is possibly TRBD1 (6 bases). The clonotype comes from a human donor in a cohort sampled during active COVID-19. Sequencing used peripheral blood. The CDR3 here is CASSGDTSSGNTIYF. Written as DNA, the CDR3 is TGTGCCAGCTCAGGGGACACCTCCTCTGGAAACACCATATATTTT. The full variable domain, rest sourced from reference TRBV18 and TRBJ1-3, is NAGVMQNPRHLVRRRGQEARLRCSPMKGHSHVYWYRQLPEEGLKFMVYLQKENIIDESGMPKERFSAEFPKEGPSILRIQQVVRGDSAAYFCASSGDTSSGNTIYFGEGSWLTVV.